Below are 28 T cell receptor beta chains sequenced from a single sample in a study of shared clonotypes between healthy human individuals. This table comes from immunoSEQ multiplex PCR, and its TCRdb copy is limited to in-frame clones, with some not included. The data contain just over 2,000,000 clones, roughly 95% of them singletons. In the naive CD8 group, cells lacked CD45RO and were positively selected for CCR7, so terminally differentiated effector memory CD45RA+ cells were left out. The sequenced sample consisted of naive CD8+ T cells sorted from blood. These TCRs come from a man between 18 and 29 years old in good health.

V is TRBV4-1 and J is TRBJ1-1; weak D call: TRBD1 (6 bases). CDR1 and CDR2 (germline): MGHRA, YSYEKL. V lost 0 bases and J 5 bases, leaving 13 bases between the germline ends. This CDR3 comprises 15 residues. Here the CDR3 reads CASSQEPGAGTEAFF. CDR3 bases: TGCGCCAGCAGCCAAGAACCGGGGGCTGGGACTGAAGCTTTCTTT.

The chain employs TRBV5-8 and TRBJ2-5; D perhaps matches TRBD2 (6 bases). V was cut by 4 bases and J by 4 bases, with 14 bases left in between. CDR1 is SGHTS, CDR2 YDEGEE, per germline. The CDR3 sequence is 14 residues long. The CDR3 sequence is CASSGEDKRETQYF. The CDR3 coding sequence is TGTGCCAGCAGCGGGGAGGACAAGCGAGAGACCCAGTACTTC.

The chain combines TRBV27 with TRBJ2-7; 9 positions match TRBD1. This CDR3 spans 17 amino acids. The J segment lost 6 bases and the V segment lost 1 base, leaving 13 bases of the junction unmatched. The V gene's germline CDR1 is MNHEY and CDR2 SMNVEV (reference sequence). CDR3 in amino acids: CASSLCVPGQGICEQYF. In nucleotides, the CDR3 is TGTGCCAGCAGTTTATGTGTTCCGGGACAGGGCATTTGCGAGCAGTACTTC.

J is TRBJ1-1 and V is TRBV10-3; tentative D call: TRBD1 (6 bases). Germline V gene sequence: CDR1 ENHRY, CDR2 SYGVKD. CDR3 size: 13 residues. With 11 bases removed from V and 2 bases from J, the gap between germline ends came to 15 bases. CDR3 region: CASRQELNTEAFF. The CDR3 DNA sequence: TGTGCCTCCAGACAGGAACTTAACACTGAAGCTTTCTTT.

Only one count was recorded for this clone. CDR3 DNA: TGTGCCAGCAGTCAATCGGGTACCTCTAGGGACTACGAGCAGTACTTC. Translation: CASSQSGTSRDYEQYF. The chain couples TRBV28 to TRBJ2-7; D gene uncertain. The CDR3 is 16 amino acids. The V gene's germline CDR1 is MDHEN and CDR2 SYDVKM. Trimming shortened V by 5 bases and J by 3 bases, and 20 bases separated the two germline ends.

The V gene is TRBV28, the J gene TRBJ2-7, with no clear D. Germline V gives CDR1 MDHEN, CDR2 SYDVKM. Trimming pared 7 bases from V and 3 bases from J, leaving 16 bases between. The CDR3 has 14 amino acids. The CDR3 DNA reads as TGTGCCAGCACCCTCTCAGGAAATATCTACGAGCAGTACTTC. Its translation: CASTLSGNIYEQYF.

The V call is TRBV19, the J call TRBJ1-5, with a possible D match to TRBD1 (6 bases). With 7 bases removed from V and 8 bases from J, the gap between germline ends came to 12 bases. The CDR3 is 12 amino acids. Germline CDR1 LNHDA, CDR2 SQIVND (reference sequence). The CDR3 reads CASMGGAKPQHF. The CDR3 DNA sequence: TGTGCCAGTATGGGGGGGGCCAAGCCCCAGCATTTT.

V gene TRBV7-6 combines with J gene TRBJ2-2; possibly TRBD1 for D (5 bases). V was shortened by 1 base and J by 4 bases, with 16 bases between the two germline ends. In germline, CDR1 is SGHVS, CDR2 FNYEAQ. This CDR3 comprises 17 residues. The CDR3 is CASSLGQSAVSTGELFF. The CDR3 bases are TGTGCCAGCAGCTTAGGACAGAGCGCCGTTAGCACCGGGGAGCTGTTTTTT.

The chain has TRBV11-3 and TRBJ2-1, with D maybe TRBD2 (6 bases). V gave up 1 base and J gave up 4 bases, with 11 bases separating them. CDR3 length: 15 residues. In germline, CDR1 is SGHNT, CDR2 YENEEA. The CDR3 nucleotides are TGTGCCAGCAGCTTAGGGAGGGCACCATACAATGAGCAGTTCTTC. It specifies CASSLGRAPYNEQFF.

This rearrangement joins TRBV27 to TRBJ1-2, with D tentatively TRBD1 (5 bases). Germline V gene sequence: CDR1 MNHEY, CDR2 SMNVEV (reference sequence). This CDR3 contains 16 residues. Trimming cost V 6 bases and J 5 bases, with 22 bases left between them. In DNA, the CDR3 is TGTGCCAGCAGCGGAAACGGAGGGGAGATAGGATATGGCTACACCTTC. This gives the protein CASSGNGGEIGYGYTF.

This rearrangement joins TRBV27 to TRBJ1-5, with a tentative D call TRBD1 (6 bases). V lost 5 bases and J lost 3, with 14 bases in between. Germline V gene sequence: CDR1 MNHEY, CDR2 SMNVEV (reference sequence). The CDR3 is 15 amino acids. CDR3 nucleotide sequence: TGTGCCAGCAGTCCACAGGGTTGGGACAATCAGCCCCAGCATTTT. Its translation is CASSPQGWDNQPQHF.

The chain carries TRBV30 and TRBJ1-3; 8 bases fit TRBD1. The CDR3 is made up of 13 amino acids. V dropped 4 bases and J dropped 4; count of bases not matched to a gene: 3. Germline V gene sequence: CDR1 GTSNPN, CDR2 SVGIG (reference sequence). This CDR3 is CAWTGGDGNTIYF. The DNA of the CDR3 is TGTGCCTGGACAGGGGGCGACGGAAACACCATATATTTT.

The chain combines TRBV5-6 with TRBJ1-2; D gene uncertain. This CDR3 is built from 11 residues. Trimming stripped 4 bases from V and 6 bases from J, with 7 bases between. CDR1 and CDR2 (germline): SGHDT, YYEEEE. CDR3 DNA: TGTGCCAGCAGCGAGGGAGATGGCTACACCTTC. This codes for CASSEGDGYTF.

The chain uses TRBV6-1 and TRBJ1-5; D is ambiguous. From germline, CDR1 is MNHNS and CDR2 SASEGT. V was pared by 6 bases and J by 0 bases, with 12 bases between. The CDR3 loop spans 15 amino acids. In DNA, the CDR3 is TGTGCCAGCAGAGTACAGAGAAATAGCAATCAGCCCCAGCATTTT. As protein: CASRVQRNSNQPQHF.

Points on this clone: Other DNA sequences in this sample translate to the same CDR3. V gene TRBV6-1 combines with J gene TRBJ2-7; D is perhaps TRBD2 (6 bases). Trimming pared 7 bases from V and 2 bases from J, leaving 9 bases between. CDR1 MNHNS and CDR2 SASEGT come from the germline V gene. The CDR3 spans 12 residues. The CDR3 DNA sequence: TGTGCCAGCAAAGGGACTGCCTACGAGCAGTACTTC. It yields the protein CASKGTAYEQYF.

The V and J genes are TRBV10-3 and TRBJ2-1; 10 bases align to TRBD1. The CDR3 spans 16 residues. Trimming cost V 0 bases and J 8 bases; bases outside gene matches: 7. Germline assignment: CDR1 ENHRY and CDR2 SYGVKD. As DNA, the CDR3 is TGTGCCATCAGTGAGTCGGGGACAGGGGTCCCGGATGAGCAGTTCTTC. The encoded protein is CAISESGTGVPDEQFF.

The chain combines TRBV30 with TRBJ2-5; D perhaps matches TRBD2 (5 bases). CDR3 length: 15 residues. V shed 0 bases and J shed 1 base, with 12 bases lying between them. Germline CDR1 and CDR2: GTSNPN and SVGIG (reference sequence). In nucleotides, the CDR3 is TGTGCCTGGAGTGTCCGGGAAGCCCTCCAAGAGACCCAGTACTTC. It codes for CAWSVREALQETQYF.

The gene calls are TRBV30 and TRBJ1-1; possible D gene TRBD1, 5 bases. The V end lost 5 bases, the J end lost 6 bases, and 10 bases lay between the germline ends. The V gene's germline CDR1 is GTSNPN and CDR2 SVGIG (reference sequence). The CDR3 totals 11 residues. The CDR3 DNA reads TGTGCCTGGGGGGGTTTGGCTGAAGCTTTCTTT. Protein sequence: CAWGGLAEAFF.

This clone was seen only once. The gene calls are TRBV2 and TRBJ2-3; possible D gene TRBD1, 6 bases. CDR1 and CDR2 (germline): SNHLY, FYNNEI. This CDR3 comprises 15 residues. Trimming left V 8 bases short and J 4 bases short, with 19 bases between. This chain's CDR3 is CASAIVGYRADTQYF. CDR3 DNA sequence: TGTGCCAGCGCAATCGTGGGTTACAGGGCAGATACGCAGTATTTT.

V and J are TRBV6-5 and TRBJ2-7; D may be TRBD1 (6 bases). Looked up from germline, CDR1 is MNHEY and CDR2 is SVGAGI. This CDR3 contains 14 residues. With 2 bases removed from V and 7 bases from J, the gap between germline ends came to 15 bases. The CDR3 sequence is CASSYGAGVGEQYF. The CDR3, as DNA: TGTGCCAGCAGTTACGGGGCAGGGGTTGGAGAGCAGTACTTC.

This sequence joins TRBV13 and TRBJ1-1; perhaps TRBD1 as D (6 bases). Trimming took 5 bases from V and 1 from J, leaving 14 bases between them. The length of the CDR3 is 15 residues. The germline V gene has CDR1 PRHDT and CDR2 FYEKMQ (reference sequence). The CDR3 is CASSPRTGPNTEAFF. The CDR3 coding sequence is TGTGCCAGCAGCCCTCGCACAGGGCCGAACACTGAAGCTTTCTTT. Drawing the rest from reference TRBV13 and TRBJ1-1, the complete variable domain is AAGVIQSPRHLIKEKRETATLKCYPIPRHDTVYWYQQGPGQDPQFLISFYEKMQSDKGSIPDRFSAQQFSDYHSELNMSSLELGDSALYFCASSPRTGPNTEAFFGQGTRLTVV.

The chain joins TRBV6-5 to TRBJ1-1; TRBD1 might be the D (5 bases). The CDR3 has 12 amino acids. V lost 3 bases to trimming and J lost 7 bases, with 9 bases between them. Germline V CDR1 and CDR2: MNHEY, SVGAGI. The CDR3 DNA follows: TGTGCCAGCAGTTATCTAGGGGATGAAGCTTTCTTT. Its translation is CASSYLGDEAFF.

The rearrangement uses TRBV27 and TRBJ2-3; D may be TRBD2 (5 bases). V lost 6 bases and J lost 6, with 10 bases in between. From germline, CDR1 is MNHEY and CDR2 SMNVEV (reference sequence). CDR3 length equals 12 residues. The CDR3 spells CASRTRGDTQYF. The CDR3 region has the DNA TGTGCCAGCAGAACCCGAGGGGATACGCAGTATTTT.

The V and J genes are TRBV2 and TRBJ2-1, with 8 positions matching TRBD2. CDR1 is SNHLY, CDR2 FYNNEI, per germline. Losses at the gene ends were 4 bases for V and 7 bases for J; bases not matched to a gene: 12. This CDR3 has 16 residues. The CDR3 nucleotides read TGTGCCAGCAGTGGTGGCCTAGGACTAGCAGGGAATGAGCAGTTCTTC. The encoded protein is CASSGGLGLAGNEQFF.

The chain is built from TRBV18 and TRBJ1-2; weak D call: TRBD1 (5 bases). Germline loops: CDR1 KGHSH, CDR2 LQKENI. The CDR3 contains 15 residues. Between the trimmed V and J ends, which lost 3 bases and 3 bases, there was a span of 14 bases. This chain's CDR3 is CASSPGFGGDYGYTF. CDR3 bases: TGTGCCAGCTCACCCGGGTTTGGGGGAGACTATGGCTACACCTTC. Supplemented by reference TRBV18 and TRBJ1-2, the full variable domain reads NAGVMQNPRHLVRRRGQEARLRCSPMKGHSHVYWYRQLPEEGLKFMVYLQKENIIDESGMPKERFSAEFPKEGPSILRIQQVVRGDSAAYFCASSPGFGGDYGYTFGSGTRLTVV.

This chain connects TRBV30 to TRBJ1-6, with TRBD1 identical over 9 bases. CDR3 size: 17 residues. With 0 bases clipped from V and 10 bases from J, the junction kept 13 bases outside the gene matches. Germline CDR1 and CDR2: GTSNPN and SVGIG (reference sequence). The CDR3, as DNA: TGTGCCTGGAGTGTACAGCACCCGGGACAGGGAGACTCACCCCTCCACTTT. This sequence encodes CAWSVQHPGQGDSPLHF.

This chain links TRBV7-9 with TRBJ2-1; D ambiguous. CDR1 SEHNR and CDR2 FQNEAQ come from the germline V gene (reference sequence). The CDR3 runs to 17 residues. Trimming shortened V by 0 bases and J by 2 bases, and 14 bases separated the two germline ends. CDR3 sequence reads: CASSLALSPTPYNEQFF. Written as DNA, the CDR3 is TGTGCCAGCAGCTTAGCTCTGTCCCCGACGCCCTACAATGAGCAGTTCTTC.

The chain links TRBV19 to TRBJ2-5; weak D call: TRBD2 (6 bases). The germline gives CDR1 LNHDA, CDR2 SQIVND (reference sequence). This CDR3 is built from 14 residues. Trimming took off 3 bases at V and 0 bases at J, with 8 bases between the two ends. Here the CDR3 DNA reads TGTGCCAGTAGTATGTGGGGGGACCAAGAGACCCAGTACTTC. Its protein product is CASSMWGDQETQYF.